This T cell receptor beta chain was recovered during a study of vaccination and CD4 T cells after COVID-19. Study at large: Post-COVID draws followed diagnosis by a median around 100 days (range 35 to 161). Control cultures, each given a CEFX pool, an HIV-1 Nef pool, or no peptide, were included.

Cultured CD4+ T-cell DNA underwent Oncomine TCR Beta short-read sequencing. TCRdb reanalysed the PCR reads using MiXCR and keeps one entry per CDR3 protein. The table includes approximately 4,000 distinct CDR3 sequences, around 70% detected once. The V and J ends lost 4 bases and 2 bases, in that order; junction bases with no gene match: 5. Germline V gene lookup returns CDR1 SSHAT and CDR2 FNYEAQ (reference sequence). The CDR3 spans 15 residues. A single count supports this clonotype. Its antigen is not identified. Whole-study results and caveats: Counts of SARS-CoV-2-reactive clonotypes had a median that went from about 20 to 38, a nonsignificant change.

Treatment indicated: approximately 10-day PBMC culture with coronavirus spike peptide pools or control peptides (ViraFEST assay). Those CD4+ T cells from the unexposed donor predate the COVID-19 pandemic (2011-2018). Peptide-pool expansion of antigen-specific T cells preceded TCR sequencing in ViraFEST. The sequenced sample was CD4+ T cells from blood, cultured in vitro. This receptor was identified in a human donor in good health. This rearrangement joins TRBV7-7 to TRBJ2-7; 10 bases align to TRBD2. DNA for the CDR3: TGTGCCAGCAGCTGGAAGCGGGAGGGGGCCTACGAGCAGTACTTC. As protein: CASSWKREGAYEQYF.